This T cell receptor (beta chain) was captured by sequencing in a study of immune evolution from preneoplasia to lung adenocarcinoma. In the study overall: HLA loss of heterozygosity: under 7.5% AIS, more than 14% MIA, about 32% ADC, none AAH. Study results and limitations: Normal lung had the highest top T cell clone frequencies. T cell clonality was higher in KRAS-mutant than EGFR-mutant or wild-type nodules.

There are 14 residues in the CDR3. CDR1 is SGHTA and CDR2 is FQGTGA in the germline V gene. V was pared by 5 bases and J by 8 bases, with 6 bases of the junction left unmatched. A note on this clone: Its specificity is not known.

Assay: immunoSEQ multiplex PCR; the TCRdb copy retains only in-frame clones and omits some. The table shows around 6,000 clones, with around 79% occurring only once. The sequenced sample was FFPE minimally invasive lung adenocarcinoma tissue. The chain recombines TRBV7-3 with TRBJ2-1; 10 positions match TRBD2. This TCR was recovered from a person aged 55-80 years with lung adenocarcinoma. CDR3 sequence: CASSLAGDRYEQFF. The CDR3 bases are TGTGCCAGCAGCCTAGCGGGAGATCGGTATGAGCAGTTCTTC.